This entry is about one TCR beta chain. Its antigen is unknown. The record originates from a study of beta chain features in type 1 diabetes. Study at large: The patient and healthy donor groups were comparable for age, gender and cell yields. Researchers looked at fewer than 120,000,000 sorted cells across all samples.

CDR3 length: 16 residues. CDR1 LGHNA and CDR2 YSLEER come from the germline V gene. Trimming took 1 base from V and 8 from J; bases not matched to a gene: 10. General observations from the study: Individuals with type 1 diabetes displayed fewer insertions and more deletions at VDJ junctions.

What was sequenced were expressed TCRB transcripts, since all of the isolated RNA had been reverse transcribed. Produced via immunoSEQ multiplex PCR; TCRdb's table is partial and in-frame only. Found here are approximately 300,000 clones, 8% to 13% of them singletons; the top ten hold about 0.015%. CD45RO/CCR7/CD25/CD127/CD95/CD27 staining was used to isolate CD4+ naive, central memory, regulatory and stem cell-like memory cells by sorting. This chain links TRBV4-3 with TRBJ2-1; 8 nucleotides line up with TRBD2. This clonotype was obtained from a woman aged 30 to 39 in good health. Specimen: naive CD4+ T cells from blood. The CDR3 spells CASSQAGTRIIYEQFF. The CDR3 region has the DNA TGCGCCAGCAGCCAAGCCGGGACTAGGATTATCTATGAGCAGTTCTTC.